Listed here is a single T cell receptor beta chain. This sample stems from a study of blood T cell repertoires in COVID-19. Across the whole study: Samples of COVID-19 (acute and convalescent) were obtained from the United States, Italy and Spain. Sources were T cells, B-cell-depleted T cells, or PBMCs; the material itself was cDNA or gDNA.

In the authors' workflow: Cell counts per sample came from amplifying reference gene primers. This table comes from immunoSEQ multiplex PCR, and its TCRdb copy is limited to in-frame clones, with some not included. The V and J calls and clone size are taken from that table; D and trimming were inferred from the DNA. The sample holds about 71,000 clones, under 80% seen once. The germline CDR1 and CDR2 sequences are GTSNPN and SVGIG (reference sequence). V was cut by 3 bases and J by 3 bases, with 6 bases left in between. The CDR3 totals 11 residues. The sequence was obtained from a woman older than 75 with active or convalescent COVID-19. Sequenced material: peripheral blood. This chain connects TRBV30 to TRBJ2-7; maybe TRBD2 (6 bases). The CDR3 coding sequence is TGTGCCTGGAGGGGACTCTACGAGCAGTACTTC. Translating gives CAWRGLYEQYF.